These 23 T cell receptor beta chains were all obtained from the same sample, sequenced in a study of blood T cell repertoires in COVID-19. Libraries were prepared by immunoSEQ multiplex PCR; TCRdb keeps only in-frame clonotypes and omits some of them. The profile shows 190,000 or so clones, 83% of them singletons. The sequencing input was peripheral blood. The source of these receptors is a man in his fifties with active or convalescent COVID-19.

Ten or more counts support this clone. The V and J genes are TRBV5-4 and TRBJ1-1; weak D call: TRBD1 (6 bases). The V and J ends lost 2 bases and 0 bases respectively, with 8 bases between them. This CDR3 region has 14 residues. The germline CDR1 and CDR2 sequences are SGHNT and YYREEE (reference sequence). CDR3 DNA sequence: TGTGCCAGCAGCTTACAGGGTATGAACACTGAAGCTTTCTTT. This codes for CASSLQGMNTEAFF.

Only a few counts were recorded for this clone. The V and J genes are TRBV29-1 and TRBJ2-1; D gene unclear. The CDR3 is made up of 8 amino acids. Germline-derived CDR1 and CDR2 are SQVTM and ANQGSEA. Trimming stripped 7 bases from V and 13 bases from J, with 8 bases between. As DNA, the CDR3 is TGCAGCGCCCAGACTCAGTTCTTC. Its protein product is CSAQTQFF.

This sequence joins TRBV7-9 and TRBJ2-1, with D perhaps matching TRBD1 (6 bases). CDR3 length: 14 residues. The V gene's germline CDR1 is SEHNR and CDR2 FQNEAQ (reference sequence). Trimming stripped 5 bases from V and 2 bases from J, with 10 bases between. The CDR3 here is CASSRGQPYNEQFF. The CDR3 bases are TGTGCCAGCAGCCGAGGACAGCCCTACAATGAGCAGTTCTTC.

J is TRBJ2-3 and V is TRBV7-6, with 9 bases lining up with TRBD2. V lost 5 bases and J lost 2; bases outside the gene matches: 11. The CDR3 runs to 17 residues. Germline V lookup: CDR1 SGHVS, CDR2 FNYEAQ. The DNA of the CDR3 is TGTGCCAGCAGCACACCCGCTAGCGGGGCTTTCACAGATACGCAGTATTTT. Translating it yields CASSTPASGAFTDTQYF.

V and J are TRBV9 and TRBJ2-2; 11 bases are a match to TRBD1. Germline-derived CDR1 and CDR2 are SGDLS and YYNGEE. V lost 4 bases to trimming and J lost 7 bases; unmatched junction nucleotides: 6. This CDR3 spans 15 amino acids. Here the CDR3 reads CASSPGQGASGELFF. The CDR3 DNA reads as TGTGCCAGCAGCCCAGGACAGGGGGCGAGCGGGGAGCTGTTTTTT. The full variable domain, in which reference TRBV9 and TRBJ2-2 provide the parts outside the CDR3, is DSGVTQTPKHLITATGQRVTLRCSPRSGDLSVYWYQQSLDQGLQFLIQYYNGEERAKGNILERFSAQQFPDLHSELNLSSLELGDSALYFCASSPGQGASGELFFGEGSRLTVL.

The chain employs TRBV19 and TRBJ1-2, with TRBD1 as a possible D gene (5 bases). CDR1 is LNHDA and CDR2 is SQIVND in the germline V gene (reference sequence). Trimming took 10 bases from V and 0 from J, leaving 15 bases between them. The CDR3 has 14 residues. This chain's CDR3 is CATDQGWSNYGYTF. CDR3 bases: TGTGCCACCGATCAGGGTTGGTCTAACTATGGCTACACCTTC. The variable domain in full, completed from reference TRBV19 and TRBJ1-2, reads DGGITQSPKYLFRKEGQNVTLSCEQNLNHDAMYWYRQDPGQGLRLIYYSQIVNDFQKGDIAEGYSVSREKKESFPLTVTSAQKNPTAFYLCATDQGWSNYGYTFGSGTRLTVV.

This clone was counted a few times. V is TRBV27 and J is TRBJ2-7; 13 positions agree with TRBD2. Germline V gene lookup returns CDR1 MNHEY and CDR2 SMNVEV (reference sequence). The V segment lost 5 bases and the J segment 6 bases; nucleotides outside the gene matches: 4. This CDR3 has 14 amino acids. The CDR3 loop is CASSPGTSGVEQYF. The CDR3 DNA reads TGTGCCAGCAGTCCCGGGACTAGCGGGGTCGAGCAGTACTTC.

This chain links TRBV5-1 with TRBJ1-2; D might be TRBD1 (6 bases). The CDR3 extends over 13 amino acids. Germline assignment: CDR1 SGHRS and CDR2 YFSETQ. Trimming took 2 bases from V and 3 from J, leaving 8 bases between them. The DNA for the CDR3 is TGCGCCAGCAGCTTCGGACAGCACTATGGCTACACCTTC. Protein product: CASSFGQHYGYTF.

This rearrangement joins TRBV9 to TRBJ1-5, with 7 bases identical to TRBD1. With 0 bases clipped from V and 12 bases from J, the junction kept 6 bases outside the gene matches. Germline CDR1 is SGDLS and CDR2 is YYNGEE. CDR3 length equals 13 residues. CDR3 in amino acids: CASSVDLQGVQHF. The CDR3 DNA follows: TGTGCCAGCAGCGTAGACCTCCAGGGGGTCCAGCATTTT.

The V call is TRBV28, the J call TRBJ2-1; 9 positions agree with TRBD2. Germline CDR1 and CDR2: MDHEN and SYDVKM. Losses at the gene ends were 10 bases for V and 7 bases for J; bases not matched to a gene: 14. The CDR3 is 15 amino acids. The CDR3 nucleotides are TGTGCCACCTCGGGGGGAGCGGGAGGAACTAATGAGCAGTTCTTC. This translates into CATSGGAGGTNEQFF.

The chain is built from TRBV19 and TRBJ2-3; perhaps TRBD2 as D (6 bases). The CDR3 is 16 amino acids. The germline gives CDR1 LNHDA, CDR2 SQIVND (reference sequence). V gave up 6 bases and J gave up 4 bases, with 20 bases separating them. CDR3 residues: CASSSLYRELADTQYF. In nucleotides, the CDR3 is TGTGCCAGTAGCAGTCTATACCGGGAGTTGGCAGATACGCAGTATTTT.

CDR3 DNA sequence: TGTGCCAGCAGTGAGAGACTAGCGGGGGCCGCAGGGGAGCTGTTTTTT. Residues: CASSERLAGAAGELFF. This chain links TRBV6-1 with TRBJ2-2; 12 positions match TRBD2. In germline, CDR1 is MNHNS, CDR2 SASEGT. CDR3 size: 16 residues. Trimming removed 3 bases from V and 8 bases from J; junction bases left unmatched: 7.

This chain uses TRBV9 with TRBJ2-7, with D unresolved. Trimming removed 0 bases at V and 2 bases at J, with 9 bases between. The germline gives CDR1 SGDLS, CDR2 YYNGEE. The CDR3 covers 14 residues. CDR3 sequence (DNA): TGTGCCAGCAGCGTAGGGCAAGATACCTACGAGCAGTACTTC. The encoded protein is CASSVGQDTYEQYF. Variable domain in full (rest from reference TRBV9 and TRBJ2-7): DSGVTQTPKHLITATGQRVTLRCSPRSGDLSVYWYQQSLDQGLQFLIQYYNGEERAKGNILERFSAQQFPDLHSELNLSSLELGDSALYFCASSVGQDTYEQYFGPGTRLTVT.

This clone has just one count. V usage is TRBV9 and J usage is TRBJ1-1; D is perhaps TRBD1 (5 bases). Germline CDR1 is SGDLS and CDR2 is YYNGEE. This CDR3 spans 17 amino acids. The V end lost 3 bases, the J end lost 0 bases, and 18 bases lay between the germline ends. As DNA, the CDR3 is TGTGCCAGCAGCGAAAGAAGGGGCGGCGACATGAACACTGAAGCTTTCTTT. As protein: CASSERRGGDMNTEAFF.

The chain recombines TRBV10-3 with TRBJ1-2, with D hard to call. Germline V gene sequence: CDR1 ENHRY, CDR2 SYGVKD. Trimming cost V 0 bases and J 1 base, with 6 bases left between them. CDR3 length: 14 amino acids. The CDR3 reads CAISESPFNYGYTF. The CDR3, as DNA: TGTGCCATCAGTGAGTCCCCCTTTAACTATGGCTACACCTTC.

The CDR3 reads CSASGTSGGANNEQFF. Written as DNA, the CDR3 is TGCAGTGCTAGTGGCACTAGCGGGGGGGCCAACAATGAGCAGTTCTTC. V and J are TRBV20-1 and TRBJ2-1, with 13 bases that match TRBD2. The CDR3 consists of 16 residues. V trimming: 3 bases; J trimming: 5 bases; junction bases outside the gene matches: 7. Germline CDR1 DFQATT, CDR2 SNEGSKA (reference sequence).

The V call is TRBV7-2, the J call TRBJ2-1; the match to TRBD1 covers 7 bases. The J segment lost 2 bases and the V segment lost 6 bases, leaving 7 bases of the junction unmatched. Looked up from germline, CDR1 is SGHTA and CDR2 is FQGNSA. The CDR3 spans 15 residues. CDR3 DNA: TGTGCCAGCAGGGAGACAGGGAGCCCCTACAATGAGCAGTTCTTC. This codes for CASRETGSPYNEQFF.

Many counts were recorded for this clone. The chain is built from TRBV6-5 and TRBJ1-6; D perhaps matches TRBD1 (5 bases). The length of the CDR3 is 15 residues. Trimming stripped 7 bases from V and 4 bases from J, with 14 bases between. Germline loops: CDR1 MNHEY, CDR2 SVGAGI. This chain's CDR3 is CASTLGEVYNSPLHF. CDR3 nucleotide sequence: TGTGCCAGCACCCTGGGGGAGGTTTATAATTCACCCCTCCACTTT.

The chain employs TRBV19 and TRBJ2-1, with TRBD2 as a possible D gene (7 bases). V was trimmed by 7 bases and J by 0 bases, leaving 16 bases between them. The CDR3 totals 16 residues. Germline CDR1 and CDR2: LNHDA and SQIVND (reference sequence). CDR3 DNA: TGTGCCAGTATGGGGGCTAGCGGTAGCTCCTACAATGAGCAGTTCTTC. It codes for CASMGASGSSYNEQFF.

V and J are TRBV11-2 and TRBJ2-5, with a possible D match to TRBD1 (5 bases). Germline V gene lookup returns CDR1 SGHAT and CDR2 FQNNGV. The V end was cut by 2 bases, the J end by 2 bases, with 9 bases between. This CDR3 is 14 amino acids long. The CDR3 nucleotides read TGTGCCAGCAGCTTATCAGGGATTCAAGAGACCCAGTACTTC. As protein: CASSLSGIQETQYF.

The chain is built from TRBV29-1 and TRBJ1-2; a possible D gene is TRBD1 (5 bases). This CDR3 is 13 amino acids long. Trimming removed 0 bases from V and 3 bases from J, with 8 bases in between. Germline V gene sequence: CDR1 SQVTM, CDR2 ANQGSEA. The CDR3 sequence is CSVEETDYYGYTF. In DNA, the CDR3 is TGCAGCGTTGAAGAGACAGACTACTATGGCTACACCTTC.

V and J are TRBV5-1 and TRBJ1-2; D is undetermined. The CDR3 sequence is 14 residues long. Trimming cost V 4 bases and J 5 bases, with 15 bases left between them. Germline V gene data show CDR1 as SGHRS and CDR2 as YFSETQ. The CDR3: CASSLNREPYGYTF. The DNA for the CDR3 is TGCGCCAGCAGCCTCAATAGAGAGCCTTATGGCTACACCTTC. The full variable domain, completed using reference TRBV5-1 and TRBJ1-2, is KAGVTQTPRYLIKTRGQQVTLSCSPISGHRSVSWYQQTPGQGLQFLFEYFSETQRNKGNFPGRFSGRQFSNSRSEMNVSTLELGDSALYLCASSLNREPYGYTFGSGTRLTVV.

The chain recombines TRBV19 with TRBJ1-1; D call uncertain. V gave up 5 bases and J gave up 1 base, with 11 bases separating them. CDR1 is LNHDA and CDR2 is SQIVND in the germline V gene (reference sequence). The CDR3 sequence is 14 residues long. The CDR3 DNA reads TGTGCCAGTAGTTTGTACAGACAGAACACTGAAGCTTTCTTT. Encoded protein: CASSLYRQNTEAFF.